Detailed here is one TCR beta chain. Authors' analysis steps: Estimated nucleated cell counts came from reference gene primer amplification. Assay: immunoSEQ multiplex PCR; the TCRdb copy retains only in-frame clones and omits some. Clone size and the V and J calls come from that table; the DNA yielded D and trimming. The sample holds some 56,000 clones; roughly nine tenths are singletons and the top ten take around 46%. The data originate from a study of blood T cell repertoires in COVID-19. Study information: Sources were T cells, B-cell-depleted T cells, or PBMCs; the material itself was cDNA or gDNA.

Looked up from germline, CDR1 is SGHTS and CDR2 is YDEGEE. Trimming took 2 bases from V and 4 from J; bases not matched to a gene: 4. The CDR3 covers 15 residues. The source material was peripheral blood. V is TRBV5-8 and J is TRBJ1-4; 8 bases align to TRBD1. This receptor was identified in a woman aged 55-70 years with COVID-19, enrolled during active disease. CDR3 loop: CASSFRTGLNEKLFF. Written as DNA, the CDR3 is TGTGCCAGCAGCTTTCGGACAGGGCTTAATGAAAAACTGTTTTTT.